The 5 T cell receptor beta chains given below trace back to one sample, sequenced in a study of response to subunit inactivated influenza vaccine. Each CDR3 protein gets one entry after TCRdb re-called the RT-PCR reads with MiXCR. In the table there are roughly 760,000 distinct CDR3 sequences, 20% to 25% of which are singletons. The material was PBMCs from blood, obtained roughly 5 days after vaccination. These receptor sequences come from a man aged 45-65 years who received an inactivated influenza vaccine.

The chain links TRBV12-3 or TRBV12-4 to TRBJ2-2, with D uncertain. Trimming pared 3 bases from V and 2 bases from J, leaving 7 bases between. The CDR3 length is 14 residues. CDR3 in DNA: TGTGCCAGCAGTTTCCCACCTAACACCGGGGAGCTGTTTTTT. Amino acid sequence: CASSFPPNTGELFF.

In its sample, this clonotype was seen a few times. The chain is built from TRBV12-3 or TRBV12-4 and TRBJ2-3; 10 bases fit TRBD2. Trimming took 4 bases from V and 7 from J; bases not matched to a gene: 11. The CDR3 has 16 amino acids. In DNA, the CDR3 is TGTGCCAGCAGTTCCCGGATAGCGGGGGGTGAAAATACGCAGTATTTT. It is translated as CASSSRIAGGENTQYF.

This clonotype appeared many times. The chain uses TRBV12-3 or TRBV12-4 and TRBJ2-1; D possibly uses TRBD1 or TRBD2 (5 bases each). Trimming pared 3 bases from V and 0 bases from J, leaving 15 bases between. There are 17 residues in the CDR3. CDR3 protein: CASSFLRDPSSYNEQFF. In nucleotides, the CDR3 is TGTGCCAGCAGTTTCCTCAGGGACCCTAGCTCCTACAATGAGCAGTTCTTC.

J is TRBJ2-3 and V is TRBV28; TRBD1 matches 12 bases. Trimming took 6 bases from V and 1 from J; bases not matched to a gene: 11. Per germline, CDR1 MDHEN and CDR2 SYDVKM. This CDR3 is built from 18 residues. CDR3 in DNA: TGTGCCAGCAGATTCCCCGTGGGGGACAGGGGGCGCACAGATACGCAGTATTTT. It codes for CASRFPVGDRGRTDTQYF.

The chain joins TRBV29-1 to TRBJ1-1; D uncertain. Germline assignment: CDR1 SQVTM and CDR2 ANQGSEA. V was cut by 0 bases and J by 7 bases, with 6 bases left in between. The CDR3 totals 11 residues. The CDR3, as DNA: TGCAGCGTTGAAGATCCGGGTGAAGCTTTCTTT. This encodes CSVEDPGEAFF.